This TCR beta chain derives from a study of T cells after yellow fever vaccination. Study-wide context: Fractions containing few cells were prepared with SMART-Seq v4 Ultra Low Input. The study's findings and limits: The booster response re-showed most primary clones: 96% CD4, more than 70% CD8.

The CDR3 is 15 amino acids. From germline, CDR1 is SGHKS and CDR2 YYEKEE (reference sequence). V was pared by 4 bases and J by 3 bases, with 4 bases of the junction left unmatched. 5'RACE template switching generated TCR cDNA, adding a universal primer site and UMIs. Each CDR3 protein gets one entry after TCRdb re-called the 5' RACE reads with MiXCR. The sample carries some 500,000 distinct CDR3 sequences, 13% recorded once. This clonotype has just a few counts. Antigen: not known. Sequences were derived from PBMCs, sampled on the day of the yellow fever booster vaccination. The V and J genes are TRBV5-5 and TRBJ2-1; 10 bases align to TRBD1. The sequence derives from a man aged 25-45 years who received the YFV17D yellow fever vaccine. In DNA, the CDR3 is TGTGCCAGCAGCCGGGGACAGGGGCTCTACAATGAGCAGTTCTTC. This gives the protein CASSRGQGLYNEQFF.